One and the same sample provided the 31 T cell receptor beta chains below, sequenced in a study of cytomegalovirus exposure and HLA in healthy donors (TCRdb year 2017). Library construction relied on the immunoSEQ multiplex PCR assay. TCRdb limited this immuneACCESS table to in-frame rearrangements with V and J called. A share of clones is missing; checked studies link under half to unresolved V genes, and the rest is unexplained. In all, the sample holds 150,000 to 250,000 clones, and roughly 81% of those were seen once. Together, the top ten hold around 1.2% of the sample. The sequenced sample was PBMCs. These receptors were collected from a woman aged 30 to 39 in good health and CMV-seronegative.

For the CDR3, the DNA is TGTGCCAGCAGTCCCCAGGGAAGGGTTCAGCCCCAGCATTTT. As protein: CASSPQGRVQPQHF. This chain connects TRBV27 to TRBJ1-5; weak D call: TRBD1 (5 bases). Germline V gene data show CDR1 as MNHEY and CDR2 as SMNVEV (reference sequence). V lost 5 bases and J 6 bases, leaving 14 bases between the germline ends. This CDR3 contains 14 residues.

The chain uses TRBV4-1 and TRBJ1-5; TRBD1 agrees at 7 bases. The germline V gene encodes CDR1 MGHRA and CDR2 YSYEKL. The CDR3 extends over 14 amino acids. After removal of 4 bases from V and 7 bases from J, the junction contained 7 bases not matched to a gene. The CDR3 bases are TGCGCCAGCAGCCCAGGGACAGTTGGCCAGCCCCAGCATTTT. It is translated as CASSPGTVGQPQHF.

The chain carries TRBV5-1 and TRBJ2-1, with D perhaps TRBD2 (5 bases). The CDR3 is made up of 15 amino acids. Trimming cost V 2 bases and J 9 bases, with 18 bases left between them. Germline CDR1 and CDR2: SGHRS and YFSETQ. In DNA form, the CDR3 reads TGCGCCAGCAGCTTTATGGCTACGGGGTTAGGTGAGCAGTTCTTC. Translating gives CASSFMATGLGEQFF.

The rearrangement links TRBV6-1 to TRBJ1-3; a possible D gene is TRBD1 (5 bases). This CDR3 spans 13 amino acids. Trimming removed 10 bases at V and 2 bases at J, with 12 bases between. Germline CDR1 and CDR2: MNHNS and SASEGT. The CDR3: CAIAGGTGNTIYF. CDR3 nucleotides: TGTGCCATTGCGGGGGGGACTGGAAACACCATATATTTT.

This chain connects TRBV7-9 to TRBJ1-4; tentatively, D is TRBD1 (5 bases). V lost 8 bases and J lost 4, with 17 bases in between. The germline V gene has CDR1 SEHNR and CDR2 FQNEAQ (reference sequence). This CDR3 comprises 15 residues. The CDR3 sequence is CASGAIQGVNEKLFF. For the CDR3, the DNA is TGTGCCAGCGGGGCTATTCAGGGTGTTAATGAAAAACTGTTTTTT.

CDR3 sequence reads: CASSVGRGSTDTQYF. As DNA, the CDR3 is TGTGCCAGTAGTGTGGGGAGGGGTTCCACAGATACGCAGTATTTT. The V call is TRBV19, the J call TRBJ2-3, with 7 bases that match TRBD2. With 5 bases clipped from V and 2 bases from J, the junction kept 7 bases outside the gene matches. Germline V CDR1 and CDR2: LNHDA, SQIVND (reference sequence). This CDR3 is built from 15 residues.

The chain employs TRBV5-1 and TRBJ1-2, with D maybe TRBD1 (6 bases). CDR1 and CDR2 from the germline V gene are SGHRS and YFSETQ. The CDR3 extends over 13 amino acids. V lost 4 bases to trimming and J lost 6 bases, with 13 bases between them. In nucleotides, the CDR3 is TGCGCCAGCAGCGTCGCGGGGGGCGATGGCTACACCTTC. This translates into CASSVAGGDGYTF.

This chain joins TRBV19 and TRBJ1-2; D not resolved. There are 12 residues in the CDR3. The germline V and J ends were trimmed by 5 bases and 4 bases, with 8 bases remaining between them. The germline gives CDR1 LNHDA, CDR2 SQIVND (reference sequence). CDR3 DNA sequence: TGTGCCAGTAGTCAGGACTTCTATGGCTACACCTTC. Its protein product is CASSQDFYGYTF.

The CDR3 DNA reads as TGTGCCAGCATGCCTCCGTCTAGCTTGGGCGAGCAGTACTTC. Translation: CASMPPSSLGEQYF. The V and J genes are TRBV2 and TRBJ2-7; D might be TRBD2 (5 bases). Trimming took 7 bases from V and 6 from J, leaving 19 bases between them. The CDR3 contains 14 residues. CDR1 is SNHLY, CDR2 FYNNEI, per germline.

The gene calls are TRBV5-1 and TRBJ1-2, with unresolved D. V was cut by 4 bases and J by 4 bases, with 14 bases left in between. Germline-derived CDR1 and CDR2 are SGHRS and YFSETQ. The CDR3 is 14 amino acids. CDR3 in DNA: TGCGCCAGCAGCCCGGGAGGGAGGAGCTATGGCTACACCTTC. This encodes CASSPGGRSYGYTF.

The chain links TRBV15 to TRBJ2-1; maybe TRBD2 (5 bases). The CDR3 totals 15 residues. The germline CDR1 and CDR2 sequences are LNHNV and YYDKDF (reference sequence). The V and J ends lost 7 bases and 0 bases respectively, with 13 bases between them. The CDR3, as DNA: TGTGCCACCACCCAACTGGACTTCTCCTACAATGAGCAGTTCTTC. This sequence encodes CATTQLDFSYNEQFF.

V is TRBV29-1 and J is TRBJ1-4; D not certain. Germline assignment: CDR1 SQVTM and CDR2 ANQGSEA. This CDR3 region has 13 residues. The V end was cut by 5 bases, the J end by 7 bases, with 14 bases between. CDR3 DNA: TGCAGCGTTACGGGAGGGAGAGGTGAAAAACTGTTTTTT. It yields the protein CSVTGGRGEKLFF.

The J gene is TRBJ2-5, the V gene TRBV9; tentative D call: TRBD2 (6 bases). CDR1 is SGDLS and CDR2 is YYNGEE in the germline V gene. This CDR3 spans 15 amino acids. V dropped 0 bases and J dropped 4 bases, with 13 bases sitting between them. CDR3 loop: CASSVVWDFGETQYF. The CDR3 nucleotides are TGTGCCAGCAGCGTAGTTTGGGACTTCGGAGAGACCCAGTACTTC.

The chain has TRBV7-2 and TRBJ2-7; 8 nucleotides agree with TRBD2. Germline lookup yields CDR1 SGHTA and CDR2 FQGNSA. The CDR3 contains 16 residues. Trimming at V came to 1 base and at J to 0 bases, leaving 5 bases not matched to a gene. DNA for the CDR3: TGTGCCAGCAGCTTAGGTAGCGGGGTTACCTCCTACGAGCAGTACTTC. Translating gives CASSLGSGVTSYEQYF. Full variable domain (remainder filled in from reference TRBV7-2 and TRBJ2-7): GAGVSQSPSNKVTEKGKDVELRCDPISGHTALYWYRQSLGQGLEFLIYFQGNSAPDKSGLPSDRFSAERTGGSVSTLTIQRTQQEDSAVYLCASSLGSGVTSYEQYFGPGTRLTVT.

The chain employs TRBV7-3 and TRBJ2-2; D gene ambiguous. In germline, CDR1 is SGHTA, CDR2 FQGTGA. The ends were cut back, 1 base at V and 8 bases at J, with 8 bases in the middle. The CDR3 sequence is 13 residues long. The CDR3 is CASSLMSPGELFF. The CDR3 region has the DNA TGTGCCAGCAGCTTAATGTCCCCTGGGGAGCTGTTTTTT.

The genes are TRBV11-2 and TRBJ1-1; a possible D gene is TRBD1 (6 bases). Germline V gene lookup returns CDR1 SGHAT and CDR2 FQNNGV. This CDR3 has 15 amino acids. V dropped 1 base and J dropped 4 bases, with 13 bases sitting between them. CDR3 nucleotides: TGTGCCAGCAGCTTAGTGGGCAGGGGCATCACTGAAGCTTTCTTT. Amino acid sequence: CASSLVGRGITEAFF.

The count of this clone is one. The rearrangement joins TRBV13 to TRBJ1-5; 10 bases line up with TRBD1. This CDR3 has 15 amino acids. J lost 4 bases, V lost 3 bases, and 3 bases had no gene match. Looked up from germline, CDR1 is PRHDT and CDR2 is FYEKMQ (reference sequence). The CDR3 loop is CASSLWTGGNQPQHF. The CDR3 DNA follows: TGTGCCAGCAGCTTGTGGACAGGGGGGAATCAGCCCCAGCATTTT.

The rearrangement uses TRBV7-9 and TRBJ2-4; TRBD1 matches 10 bases. The CDR3 is 16 residues long. Unmatched junction bases numbered 7, after V lost 5 bases and J lost 3 bases. Germline CDR1 reads SEHNR; CDR2 reads FQNEAQ (reference sequence). As DNA, the CDR3 is TGTGCCAGCAGCGGCGGGACAGGGGATCTCAAAAACATTCAGTACTTC. Encoded protein: CASSGGTGDLKNIQYF.

CDR3 coding DNA: TGTGCCAGTAGTCTGGACAGGGGGCCTCAGCCCCAGCATTTT. This codes for CASSLDRGPQPQHF. The chain carries TRBV19 and TRBJ1-5, with 11 bases that match TRBD1. The CDR3 is made up of 14 amino acids. The V gene's germline CDR1 is LNHDA and CDR2 SQIVND (reference sequence). With V trimmed by 5 bases and J by 6 bases, 3 bases remained unmatched.

The rearrangement uses TRBV19 and TRBJ1-5; D is perhaps TRBD1 (6 bases). Between the trimmed V and J ends, which lost 5 bases and 1 base, there was a span of 15 bases. The CDR3 totals 16 residues. CDR1 and CDR2 (germline): LNHDA, SQIVND (reference sequence). The CDR3 coding sequence is TGTGCCAGTAGTCCCAGACAGGCTAGGAGCAATCAGCCCCAGCATTTT. Translated, it gives CASSPRQARSNQPQHF.

Ten or more counts support this clone. The chain combines TRBV29-1 with TRBJ1-1; D uncertain. CDR1 and CDR2 from the germline V gene are SQVTM and ANQGSEA. The CDR3 has 12 amino acids. Trimming cost V 4 bases and J 8 bases, with 14 bases left between them. The CDR3 bases are TGCAGCGTTGTATGGGGAGCCCAGGAAGCTTTCTTT. Encoded protein: CSVVWGAQEAFF.

The chain links TRBV19 to TRBJ1-5; a possible D gene is TRBD1 (6 bases). V shed 4 bases and J shed 0 bases, with 10 bases lying between them. The CDR3 covers 15 residues. Germline CDR1 is LNHDA and CDR2 is SQIVND (reference sequence). The CDR3 is CASSTRTVSNQPQHF. The CDR3 DNA reads TGTGCCAGTAGTACCCGGACAGTTAGCAATCAGCCCCAGCATTTT.

The V call is TRBV9, the J call TRBJ2-2; D is possibly TRBD1 (5 bases). The CDR3 runs 15 residues. V was cut by 0 bases and J by 1 base, with 7 bases left in between. The V gene's germline CDR1 is SGDLS and CDR2 YYNGEE. The DNA of the CDR3 is TGTGCCAGCAGCGTAGGGGGCCTGAACACCGGGGAGCTGTTTTTT. Translated: CASSVGGLNTGELFF.

The chain has TRBV6-6 and TRBJ2-7, with 7 nucleotides matching TRBD1. V shed 6 bases and J 1 base; nucleotides not matched to a gene: 12. This CDR3 has 16 residues. In germline, CDR1 is MNHNY, CDR2 SVGAGI (reference sequence). Here the CDR3 DNA reads TGTGCCAGCAGAGCCCCGACAGGGCCGAAGTCCTACGAGCAGTACTTC. Protein product: CASRAPTGPKSYEQYF.

The chain employs TRBV6-5 and TRBJ1-1; D call uncertain. CDR1 and CDR2 (germline): MNHEY, SVGAGI. V dropped 8 bases and J dropped 4 bases, with 17 bases sitting between them. The CDR3 spans 14 residues. CDR3 DNA sequence: TGTGCCAGCCACCGATCCTTGGCGGCCACTGAAGCTTTCTTT. Translated: CASHRSLAATEAFF.

Only a few counts were recorded for this clone. The CDR3 here is CASSGGDGSDTQYF. For the CDR3, the DNA is TGTGCCAGCAGTGGGGGGGATGGGTCAGATACGCAGTATTTT. The chain combines TRBV6-1 with TRBJ2-3, with TRBD2 as a possible D gene (6 bases). The V gene's germline CDR1 is MNHNS and CDR2 SASEGT. The CDR3 contains 14 residues. Trimming removed 4 bases from V and 4 bases from J, with 12 bases in between.

This clone has a handful of counts. This sequence joins TRBV14 and TRBJ1-1; 8 bases map to TRBD1. Germline V gene lookup returns CDR1 SGHDN and CDR2 FVKESK. CDR3 length: 17 residues. The trim removed 1 base at V and 0 bases at J, leaving 7 bases unmatched. The CDR3 bases are TGTGCCAGCAGCCAAGCCAGGACAGGGAACTTGAACACTGAAGCTTTCTTT. This encodes CASSQARTGNLNTEAFF.

The rearrangement joins TRBV6-5 to TRBJ1-5; D gene unclear. Germline CDR1 reads MNHEY; CDR2 reads SVGAGI. The ends were cut back, 6 bases at V and 6 bases at J, with 18 bases in the middle. The CDR3 spans 15 residues. As DNA, the CDR3 is TGTGCCAGCAGCCCCCGGGGAATTTTTGTTCAGCCCCAGCATTTT. Translation: CASSPRGIFVQPQHF.

The table lists this clone with a count of one. DNA of the CDR3: TGTGCCTGGGGTGGGACTAGCGGGAGAAGGGGAGAGACCCAGTACTTC. Translated: CAWGGTSGRRGETQYF. The V and J genes are TRBV30 and TRBJ2-5; 14 bases align to TRBD2. Trimming removed 5 bases from V and 4 bases from J; junction bases left unmatched: 9. Germline loops: CDR1 GTSNPN, CDR2 SVGIG (reference sequence). CDR3 length: 16 amino acids.

The chain carries TRBV4-1 and TRBJ2-7; 10 bases agree with TRBD2. In germline, CDR1 is MGHRA, CDR2 YSYEKL. V lost 0 bases and J lost 0; bases outside the gene matches: 8. The CDR3 runs 18 residues. DNA of the CDR3: TGCGCCAGCAGCCAAGATCAGGGAGCGGGAGGGCTCTCCTACGAGCAGTACTTC. Translated, it gives CASSQDQGAGGLSYEQYF.

The V gene is TRBV29-1, the J gene TRBJ1-1, with 8 nucleotides matching TRBD1. V was pared by 7 bases and J by 1 base, with 5 bases of the junction left unmatched. Germline V lookup: CDR1 SQVTM, CDR2 ANQGSEA. The CDR3 spans 13 residues. The CDR3 DNA follows: TGCAGCGGTACCGGGACAGGGAACACTGAAGCTTTCTTT. Translating it yields CSGTGTGNTEAFF.